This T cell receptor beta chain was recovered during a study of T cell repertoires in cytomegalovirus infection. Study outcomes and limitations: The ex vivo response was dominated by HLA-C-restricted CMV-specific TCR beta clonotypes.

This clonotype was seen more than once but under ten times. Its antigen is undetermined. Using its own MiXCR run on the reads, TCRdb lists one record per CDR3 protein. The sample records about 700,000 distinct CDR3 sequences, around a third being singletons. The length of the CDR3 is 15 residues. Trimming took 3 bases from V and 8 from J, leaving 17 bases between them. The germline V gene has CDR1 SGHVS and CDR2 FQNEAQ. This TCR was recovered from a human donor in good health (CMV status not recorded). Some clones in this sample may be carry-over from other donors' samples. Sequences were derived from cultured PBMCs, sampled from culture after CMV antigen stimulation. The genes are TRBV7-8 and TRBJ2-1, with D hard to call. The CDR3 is CASSLVRLRLDEQFF. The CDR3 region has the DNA TGTGCCAGCAGCTTGGTACGCCTACGTCTAGATGAGCAGTTCTTC.